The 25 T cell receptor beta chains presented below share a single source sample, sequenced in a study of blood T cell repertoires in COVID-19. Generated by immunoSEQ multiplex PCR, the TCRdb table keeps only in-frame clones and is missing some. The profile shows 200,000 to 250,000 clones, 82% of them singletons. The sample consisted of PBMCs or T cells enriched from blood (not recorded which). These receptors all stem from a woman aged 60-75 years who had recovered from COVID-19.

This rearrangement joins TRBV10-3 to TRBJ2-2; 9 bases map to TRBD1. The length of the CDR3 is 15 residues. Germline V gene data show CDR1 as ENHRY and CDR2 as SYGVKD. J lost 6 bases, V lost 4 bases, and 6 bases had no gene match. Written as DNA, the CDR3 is TGTGCCATCAGTGCCAGACAGGGGGAGGCCGGGGAGCTGTTTTTT. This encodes CAISARQGEAGELFF.

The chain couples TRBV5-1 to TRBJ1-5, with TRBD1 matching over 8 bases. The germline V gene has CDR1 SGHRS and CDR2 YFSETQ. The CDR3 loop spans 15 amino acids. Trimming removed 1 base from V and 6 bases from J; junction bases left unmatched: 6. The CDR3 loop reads CASSLSAGGSQPQHF. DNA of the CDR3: TGCGCCAGCAGCTTGAGCGCAGGGGGCAGTCAGCCCCAGCATTTT.

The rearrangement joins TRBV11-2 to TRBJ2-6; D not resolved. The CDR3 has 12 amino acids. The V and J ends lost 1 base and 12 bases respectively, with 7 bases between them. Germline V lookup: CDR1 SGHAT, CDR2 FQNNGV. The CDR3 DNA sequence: TGTGCCAGCAGCTTAGCTCGGTCCGTCCTGACTTTC. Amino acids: CASSLARSVLTF. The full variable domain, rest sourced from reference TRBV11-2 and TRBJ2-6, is EAGVAQSPRYKIIEKRQSVAFWCNPISGHATLYWYQQILGQGPKLLIQFQNNGVVDDSQLPKDRFSAERLKGVDSTLKIQPAKLEDSAVYLCASSLARSVLTFGAGSRLTVL.

The CDR3 is CASSQDHSWTQRDIQYF. Here the CDR3 DNA reads TGTGCCAGCAGCCAAGACCACTCATGGACCCAGAGGGACATTCAGTACTTC. The genes are TRBV3-1 (or the pseudogene TRBV3-2) and TRBJ2-4; perhaps TRBD2 as D (5 bases). Germline assignment: CDR1 LGHDT and CDR2 YNNKEL (reference sequence). This CDR3 has 17 residues. V gave up 0 bases and J gave up 8 bases, with 20 bases separating them.

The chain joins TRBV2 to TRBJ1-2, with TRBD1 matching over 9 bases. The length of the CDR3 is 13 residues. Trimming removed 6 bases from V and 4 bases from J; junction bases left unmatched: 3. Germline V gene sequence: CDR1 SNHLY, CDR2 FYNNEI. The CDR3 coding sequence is TGTGCCAGCAGCCCGGGACAGGGCTATGGCTACACCTTC. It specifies CASSPGQGYGYTF.

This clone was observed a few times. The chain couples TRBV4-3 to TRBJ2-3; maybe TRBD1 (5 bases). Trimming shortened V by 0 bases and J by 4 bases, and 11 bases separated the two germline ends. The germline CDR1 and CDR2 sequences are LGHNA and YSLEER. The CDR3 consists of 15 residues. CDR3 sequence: CASSQDGQGPDTQYF. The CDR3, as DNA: TGCGCCAGCAGCCAAGACGGGCAGGGCCCAGATACGCAGTATTTT.

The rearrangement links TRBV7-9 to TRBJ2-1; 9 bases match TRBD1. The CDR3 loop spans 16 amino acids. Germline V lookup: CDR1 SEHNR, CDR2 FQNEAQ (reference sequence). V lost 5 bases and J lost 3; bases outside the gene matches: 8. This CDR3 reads CASSVDRDRDYNEQFF. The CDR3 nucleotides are TGTGCCAGCAGCGTAGACCGGGACAGGGACTACAATGAGCAGTTCTTC.

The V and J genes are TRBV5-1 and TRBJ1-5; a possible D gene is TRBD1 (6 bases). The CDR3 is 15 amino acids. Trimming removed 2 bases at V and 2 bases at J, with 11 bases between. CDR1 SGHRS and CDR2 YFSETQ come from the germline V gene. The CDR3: CASSFQGLGNQPQHF. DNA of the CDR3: TGCGCCAGCAGCTTCCAGGGGCTGGGCAATCAGCCCCAGCATTTT. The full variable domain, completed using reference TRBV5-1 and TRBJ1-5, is KAGVTQTPRYLIKTRGQQVTLSCSPISGHRSVSWYQQTPGQGLQFLFEYFSETQRNKGNFPGRFSGRQFSNSRSEMNVSTLELGDSALYLCASSFQGLGNQPQHFGDGTRLSIL.

CDR3 DNA: TGTGCCAGCAGTTTATCGGAGACTACCAATACGCAGTATTTT. Protein: CASSLSETTNTQYF. This chain joins TRBV27 and TRBJ2-3; D possibly corresponds to TRBD2 (5 bases). CDR1 and CDR2 (germline): MNHEY, SMNVEV (reference sequence). V was pared by 0 bases and J by 7 bases, with 11 bases between. The CDR3 spans 14 residues.

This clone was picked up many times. DNA of the CDR3: TGTGCCATCAGTAAGACAGCGAACACCGGGGAGCTGTTTTTT. Translation gives CAISKTANTGELFF. The chain links TRBV10-3 to TRBJ2-2; possibly TRBD1 for D (5 bases). CDR3 length: 14 residues. V gave up 5 bases and J gave up 0 bases, with 7 bases separating them. Germline CDR1 is ENHRY and CDR2 is SYGVKD.

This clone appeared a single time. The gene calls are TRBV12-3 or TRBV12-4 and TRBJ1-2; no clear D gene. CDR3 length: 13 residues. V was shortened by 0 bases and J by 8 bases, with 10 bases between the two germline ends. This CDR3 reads CASSLAEREGYTF. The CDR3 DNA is TGTGCCAGCAGTTTAGCCGAACGGGAGGGCTACACCTTC.

In nucleotides, the CDR3 is TGTGCCAGCAGCTTGCTCTCGACAGGGGATTCGCATCAGCCCCAGCATTTT. Translating gives CASSLLSTGDSHQPQHF. This chain links TRBV5-5 with TRBJ1-5, with TRBD1 identical over 8 bases. The CDR3 length is 17 residues. Germline V gene lookup returns CDR1 SGHKS and CDR2 YYEKEE (reference sequence). Germline trimming cut 1 base from V and 5 bases from J; bases unmatched to any gene: 11.

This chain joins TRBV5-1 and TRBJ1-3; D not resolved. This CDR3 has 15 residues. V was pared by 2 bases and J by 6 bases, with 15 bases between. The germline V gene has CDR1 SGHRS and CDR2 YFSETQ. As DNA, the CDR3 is TGCGCCAGCAGCTTTGGTGGCGGACTGATAAACACCATATATTTT. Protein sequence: CASSFGGGLINTIYF. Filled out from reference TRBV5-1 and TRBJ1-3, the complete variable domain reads KAGVTQTPRYLIKTRGQQVTLSCSPISGHRSVSWYQQTPGQGLQFLFEYFSETQRNKGNFPGRFSGRQFSNSRSEMNVSTLELGDSALYLCASSFGGGLINTIYFGEGSWLTVV.

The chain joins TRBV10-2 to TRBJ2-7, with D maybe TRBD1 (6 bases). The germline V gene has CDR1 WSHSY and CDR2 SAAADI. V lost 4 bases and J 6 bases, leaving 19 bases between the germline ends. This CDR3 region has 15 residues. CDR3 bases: TGCGCCAGCAGTGCGGGTTTAGGGGGTGCAGGCGAGCAGTACTTC. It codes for CASSAGLGGAGEQYF.

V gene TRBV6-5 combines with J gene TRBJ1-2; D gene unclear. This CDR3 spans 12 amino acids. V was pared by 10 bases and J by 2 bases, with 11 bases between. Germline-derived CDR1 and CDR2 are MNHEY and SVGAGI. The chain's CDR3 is CANRQVNYGYTF. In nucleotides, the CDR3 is TGTGCCAACCGTCAGGTGAACTATGGCTACACCTTC.

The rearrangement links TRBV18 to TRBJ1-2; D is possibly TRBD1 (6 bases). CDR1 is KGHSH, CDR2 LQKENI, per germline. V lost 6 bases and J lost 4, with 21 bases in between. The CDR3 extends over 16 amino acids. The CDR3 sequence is CASSTGHESIGYGYTF. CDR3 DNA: TGTGCCAGCTCCACGGGACATGAAAGTATCGGCTATGGCTACACCTTC.

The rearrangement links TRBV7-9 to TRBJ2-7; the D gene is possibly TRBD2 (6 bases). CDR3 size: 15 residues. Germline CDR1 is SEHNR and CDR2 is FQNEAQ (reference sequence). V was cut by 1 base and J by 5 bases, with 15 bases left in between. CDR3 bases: TGTGCCAGCAGCTTAGGGCGGGGTGCTTATGACGAGCAGTACTTC. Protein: CASSLGRGAYDEQYF.

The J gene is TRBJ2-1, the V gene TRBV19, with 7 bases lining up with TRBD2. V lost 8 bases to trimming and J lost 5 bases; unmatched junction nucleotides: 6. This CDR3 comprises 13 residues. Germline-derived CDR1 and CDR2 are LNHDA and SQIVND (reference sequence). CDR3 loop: CASRSSGHNEQFF. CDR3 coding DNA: TGTGCCAGTCGATCTAGCGGACACAATGAGCAGTTCTTC.

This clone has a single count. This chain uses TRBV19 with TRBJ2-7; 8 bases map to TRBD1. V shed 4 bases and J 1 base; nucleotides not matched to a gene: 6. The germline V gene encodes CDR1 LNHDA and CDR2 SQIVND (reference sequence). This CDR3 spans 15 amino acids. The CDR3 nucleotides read TGTGCCAGTAGTAGCGGGACAGGAGTTTCCTACGAGCAGTACTTC. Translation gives CASSSGTGVSYEQYF.

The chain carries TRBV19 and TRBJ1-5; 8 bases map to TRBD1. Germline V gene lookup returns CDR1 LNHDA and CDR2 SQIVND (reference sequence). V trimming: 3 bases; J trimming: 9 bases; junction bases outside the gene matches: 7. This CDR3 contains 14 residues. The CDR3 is CASSIGQGGRPQHF. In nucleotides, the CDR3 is TGTGCCAGTAGTATCGGACAGGGAGGTCGGCCCCAGCATTTT.

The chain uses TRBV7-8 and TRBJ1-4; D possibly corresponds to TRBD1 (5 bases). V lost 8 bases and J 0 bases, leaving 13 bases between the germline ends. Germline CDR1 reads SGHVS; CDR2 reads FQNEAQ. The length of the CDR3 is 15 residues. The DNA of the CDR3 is TGTGCCAGCGGTCGACAGCCCACAACTAATGAAAAACTGTTTTTT. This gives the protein CASGRQPTTNEKLFF.

CDR3: CASSHSLSGANVLTF. The CDR3 DNA reads as TGCGCCAGCAGCCACAGTCTCTCTGGGGCCAACGTCCTGACTTTC. The V call is TRBV4-3, the J call TRBJ2-6; D remains ambiguous. There are 15 residues in the CDR3. V gave up 3 bases and J gave up 0 bases, with 6 bases separating them. Germline CDR1 is LGHNA and CDR2 is YSLEER.

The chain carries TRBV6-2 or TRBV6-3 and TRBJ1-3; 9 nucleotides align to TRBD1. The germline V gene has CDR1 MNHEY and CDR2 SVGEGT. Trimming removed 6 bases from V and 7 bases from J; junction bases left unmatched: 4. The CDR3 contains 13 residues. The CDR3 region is CASSFGQGNTIYF. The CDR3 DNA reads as TGTGCCAGCAGCTTTGGACAGGGGAACACCATATATTTT.

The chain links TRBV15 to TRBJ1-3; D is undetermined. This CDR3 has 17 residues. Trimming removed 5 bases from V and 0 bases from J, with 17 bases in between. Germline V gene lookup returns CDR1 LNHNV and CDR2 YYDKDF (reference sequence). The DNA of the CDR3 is TGTGCCACCAGCTCCCGCCTAAGCCGAAGCTCTGGAAACACCATATATTTT. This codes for CATSSRLSRSSGNTIYF.

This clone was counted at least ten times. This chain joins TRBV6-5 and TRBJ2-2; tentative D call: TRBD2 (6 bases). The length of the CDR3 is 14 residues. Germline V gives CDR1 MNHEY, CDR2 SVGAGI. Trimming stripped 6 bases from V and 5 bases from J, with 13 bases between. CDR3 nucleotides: TGTGCCAGCAGAAGGGACTTACGGACCGGGGAGCTGTTTTTT. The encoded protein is CASRRDLRTGELFF.